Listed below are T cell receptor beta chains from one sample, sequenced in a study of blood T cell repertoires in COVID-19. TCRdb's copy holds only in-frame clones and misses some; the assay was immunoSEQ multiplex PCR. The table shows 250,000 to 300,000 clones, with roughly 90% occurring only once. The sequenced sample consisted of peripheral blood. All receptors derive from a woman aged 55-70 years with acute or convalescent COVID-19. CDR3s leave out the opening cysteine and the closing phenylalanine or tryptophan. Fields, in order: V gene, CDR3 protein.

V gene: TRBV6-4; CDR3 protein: ASSDGTGNTEAF
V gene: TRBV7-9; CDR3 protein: ASSFPTSGKGYEQY
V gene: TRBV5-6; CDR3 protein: ASSFPGQGGIQY
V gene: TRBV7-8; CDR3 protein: ASSIPGVDDREQF
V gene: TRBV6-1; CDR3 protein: ASSSEVSGNTIY
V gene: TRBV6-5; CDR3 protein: ASRERSNQPQH
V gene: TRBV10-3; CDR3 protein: AISESGRYGYT
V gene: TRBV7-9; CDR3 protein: ASSLSQGLDNEQF
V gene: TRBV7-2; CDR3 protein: ASSLAPDRVAEQF
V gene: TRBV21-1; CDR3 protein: ASSRTYRGEEYSNQPQH
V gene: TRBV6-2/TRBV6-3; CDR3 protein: ASSFFRTSGKVHEQF